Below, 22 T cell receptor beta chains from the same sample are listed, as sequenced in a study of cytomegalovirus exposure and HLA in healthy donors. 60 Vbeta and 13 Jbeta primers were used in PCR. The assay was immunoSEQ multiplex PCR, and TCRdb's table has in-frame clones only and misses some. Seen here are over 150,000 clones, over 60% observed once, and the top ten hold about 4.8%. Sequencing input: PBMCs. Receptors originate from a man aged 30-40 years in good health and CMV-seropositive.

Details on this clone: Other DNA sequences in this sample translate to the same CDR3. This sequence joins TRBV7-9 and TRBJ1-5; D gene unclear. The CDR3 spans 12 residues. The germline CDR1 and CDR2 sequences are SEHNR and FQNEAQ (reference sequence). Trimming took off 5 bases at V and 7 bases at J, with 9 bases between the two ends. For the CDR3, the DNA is TGTGCCAGCAGCCCCGGAGGACAGCCCCAGCATTTT. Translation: CASSPGGQPQHF. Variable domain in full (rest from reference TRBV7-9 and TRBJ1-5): DTGVSQNPRHKITKRGQNVTFRCDPISEHNRLYWYRQTLGQGPEFLTYFQNEAQLEKSRLLSDRFSAERPKGSFSTLEIQRTEQGDSAMYLCASSPGGQPQHFGDGTRLSIL.

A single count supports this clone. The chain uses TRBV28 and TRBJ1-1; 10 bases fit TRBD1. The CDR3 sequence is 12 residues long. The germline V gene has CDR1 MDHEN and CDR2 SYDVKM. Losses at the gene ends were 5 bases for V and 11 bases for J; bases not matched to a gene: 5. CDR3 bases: TGTGCCAGCAGTCTCGGACAGGGGGGCGCTTTCTTT. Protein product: CASSLGQGGAFF.

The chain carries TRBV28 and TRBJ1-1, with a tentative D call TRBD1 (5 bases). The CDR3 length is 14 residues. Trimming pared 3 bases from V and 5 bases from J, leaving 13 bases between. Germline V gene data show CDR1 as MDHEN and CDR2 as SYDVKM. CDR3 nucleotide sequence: TGTGCCAGCAGTTTTTGGGGCCGGGTAACTGAAGCTTTCTTT. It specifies CASSFWGRVTEAFF.

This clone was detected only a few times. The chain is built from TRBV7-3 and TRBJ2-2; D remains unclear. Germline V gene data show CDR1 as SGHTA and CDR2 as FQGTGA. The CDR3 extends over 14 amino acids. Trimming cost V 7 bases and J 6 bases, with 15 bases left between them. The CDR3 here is CASTLLPGAGELFF. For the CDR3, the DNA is TGTGCCAGCACCCTATTACCCGGTGCCGGGGAGCTGTTTTTT.

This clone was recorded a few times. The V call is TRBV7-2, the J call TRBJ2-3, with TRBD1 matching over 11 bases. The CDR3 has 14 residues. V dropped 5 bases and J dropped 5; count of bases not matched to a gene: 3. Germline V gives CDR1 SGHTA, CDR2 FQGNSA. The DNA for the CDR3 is TGTGCCAGCAGCCGGGGACAGGGGGTAGATACGCAGTATTTT. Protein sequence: CASSRGQGVDTQYF.

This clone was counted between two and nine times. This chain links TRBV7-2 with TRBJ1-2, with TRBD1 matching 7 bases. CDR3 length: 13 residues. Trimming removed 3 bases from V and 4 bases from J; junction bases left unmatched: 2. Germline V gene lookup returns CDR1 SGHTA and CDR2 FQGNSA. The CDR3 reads CASSLGQLYGYTF. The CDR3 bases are TGTGCCAGCAGCTTGGGACAGCTCTATGGCTACACCTTC.

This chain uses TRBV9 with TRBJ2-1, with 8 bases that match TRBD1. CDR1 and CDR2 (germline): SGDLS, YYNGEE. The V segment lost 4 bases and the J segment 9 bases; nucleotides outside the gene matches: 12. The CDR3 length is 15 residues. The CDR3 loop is CASSLGQGPGSEQFF. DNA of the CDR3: TGTGCCAGCAGCTTAGGACAGGGCCCAGGAAGTGAGCAGTTCTTC.

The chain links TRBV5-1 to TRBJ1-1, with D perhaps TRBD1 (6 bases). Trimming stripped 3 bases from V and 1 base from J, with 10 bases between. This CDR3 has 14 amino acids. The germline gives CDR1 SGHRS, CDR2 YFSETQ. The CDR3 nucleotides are TGCGCCAGCAGCTCTACGACAGGGAACACTGAAGCTTTCTTT. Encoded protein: CASSSTTGNTEAFF.

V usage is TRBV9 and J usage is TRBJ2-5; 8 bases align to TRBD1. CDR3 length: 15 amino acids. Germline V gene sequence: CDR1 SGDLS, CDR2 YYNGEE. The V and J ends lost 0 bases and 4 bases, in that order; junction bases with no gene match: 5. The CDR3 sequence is CASSVGQGLRETQYF. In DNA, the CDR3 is TGTGCCAGCAGCGTAGGACAGGGGCTGAGAGAGACCCAGTACTTC.

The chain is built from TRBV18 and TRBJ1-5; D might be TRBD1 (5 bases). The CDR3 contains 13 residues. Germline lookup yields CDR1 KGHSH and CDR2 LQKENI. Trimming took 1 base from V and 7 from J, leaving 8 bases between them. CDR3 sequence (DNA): TGTGCCAGCTCACCACGGGGGGACCAGCCCCAGCATTTT. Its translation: CASSPRGDQPQHF.

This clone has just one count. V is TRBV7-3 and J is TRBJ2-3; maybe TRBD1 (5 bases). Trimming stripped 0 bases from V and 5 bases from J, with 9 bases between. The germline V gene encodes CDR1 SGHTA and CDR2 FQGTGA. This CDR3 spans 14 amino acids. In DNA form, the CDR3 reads TGTGCCAGCAGCTTAACGGGGCCGGGAGATACGCAGTATTTT. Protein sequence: CASSLTGPGDTQYF.

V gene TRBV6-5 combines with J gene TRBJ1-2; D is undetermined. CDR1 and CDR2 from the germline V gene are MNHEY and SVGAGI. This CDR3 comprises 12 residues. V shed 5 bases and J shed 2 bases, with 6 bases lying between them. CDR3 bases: TGTGCCAGCAGTCCCGGGAACTATGGCTACACCTTC. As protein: CASSPGNYGYTF.

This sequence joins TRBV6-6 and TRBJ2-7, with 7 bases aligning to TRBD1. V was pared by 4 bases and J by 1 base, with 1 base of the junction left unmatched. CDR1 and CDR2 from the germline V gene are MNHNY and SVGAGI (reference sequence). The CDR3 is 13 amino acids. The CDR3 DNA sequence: TGTGCCAGCAGTTCACAGGGGTCCTACGAGCAGTACTTC. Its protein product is CASSSQGSYEQYF.

The CDR3 nucleotides read TGTGCCAGCAGTTTTTTCGGGCAAGAGACCCAGTACTTC. Translation: CASSFFGQETQYF. The genes are TRBV28 and TRBJ2-5; D is undetermined. This CDR3 contains 13 residues. Germline assignment: CDR1 MDHEN and CDR2 SYDVKM. V lost 3 bases, J lost 2 bases, and 7 bases lay in between.

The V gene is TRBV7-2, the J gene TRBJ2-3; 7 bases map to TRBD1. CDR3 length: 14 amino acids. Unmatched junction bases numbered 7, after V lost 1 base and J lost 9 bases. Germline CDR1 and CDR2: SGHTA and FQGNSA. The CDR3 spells CASSLVVWGQTQYF. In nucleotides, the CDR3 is TGTGCCAGCAGCTTAGTCGTTTGGGGACAGACGCAGTATTTT.

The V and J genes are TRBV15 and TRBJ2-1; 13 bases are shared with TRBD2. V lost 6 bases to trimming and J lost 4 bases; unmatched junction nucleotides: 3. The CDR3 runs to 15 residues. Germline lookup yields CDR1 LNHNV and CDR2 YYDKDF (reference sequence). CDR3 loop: CATRTSGRPYNEQFF. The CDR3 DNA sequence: TGTGCCACCAGGACTAGCGGGAGGCCATACAATGAGCAGTTCTTC.

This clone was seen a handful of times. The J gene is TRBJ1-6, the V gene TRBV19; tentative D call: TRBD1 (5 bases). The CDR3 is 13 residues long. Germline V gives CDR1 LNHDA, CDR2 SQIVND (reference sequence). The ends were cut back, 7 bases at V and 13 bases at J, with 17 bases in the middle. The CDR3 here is CASKDRTQNPLHF. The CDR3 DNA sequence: TGTGCCAGTAAGGACCGGACACAGAACCCCCTCCACTTT.

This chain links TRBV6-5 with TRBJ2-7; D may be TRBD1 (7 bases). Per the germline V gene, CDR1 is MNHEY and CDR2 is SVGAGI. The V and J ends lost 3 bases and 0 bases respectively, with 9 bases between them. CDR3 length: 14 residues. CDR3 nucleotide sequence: TGTGCCAGCAGTTATCAGGGGGGCTCCTACGAGCAGTACTTC. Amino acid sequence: CASSYQGGSYEQYF.

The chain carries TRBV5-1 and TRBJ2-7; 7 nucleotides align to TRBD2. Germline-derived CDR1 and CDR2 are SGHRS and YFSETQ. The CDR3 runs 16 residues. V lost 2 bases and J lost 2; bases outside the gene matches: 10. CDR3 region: CASSLKAGSLTYEQYF. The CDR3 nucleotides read TGCGCCAGCAGCTTAAAAGCGGGAAGCCTCACCTACGAGCAGTACTTC.

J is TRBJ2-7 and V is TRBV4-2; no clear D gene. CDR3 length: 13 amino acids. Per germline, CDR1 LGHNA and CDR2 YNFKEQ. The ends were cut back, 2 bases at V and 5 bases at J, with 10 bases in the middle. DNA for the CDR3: TGTGCCAGCAGCCAATCGAGAGTTGACGAGCAGTACTTC. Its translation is CASSQSRVDEQYF.

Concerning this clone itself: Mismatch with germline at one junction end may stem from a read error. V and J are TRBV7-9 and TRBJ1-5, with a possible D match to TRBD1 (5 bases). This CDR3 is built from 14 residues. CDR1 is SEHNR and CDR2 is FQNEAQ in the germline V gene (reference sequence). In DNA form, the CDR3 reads TGTGCCAGCAGCTTAGGACAAGGGGATCAACCCCAGCATTTT. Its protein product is CASSLGQGDQPQHF.

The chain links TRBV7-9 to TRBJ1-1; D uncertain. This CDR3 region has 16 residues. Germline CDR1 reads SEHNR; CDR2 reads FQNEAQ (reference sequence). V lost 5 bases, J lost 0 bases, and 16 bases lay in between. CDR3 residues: CASSPTYERVNTEAFF. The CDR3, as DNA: TGTGCCAGCAGCCCTACCTACGAGAGGGTGAACACTGAAGCTTTCTTT.